This TCR beta chain was captured by sequencing in a study of cytomegalovirus exposure and HLA in healthy donors. Study-wide points: Relative to the approximately 700-donor mean, N-insertions were reportedly fewer in an Asian-associated ancestry cluster in a later analysis. Overall, around 160 TCR beta chains were annotated as cytomegalovirus-associated.

This clone has more than one count but fewer than ten. Its antigen is not known. V shed 5 bases, J shed 1 base, and the junction held 2 bases outside the gene matches. Germline lookup yields CDR1 SGHNT and CDR2 YENEEA. The length of the CDR3 is 15 residues. PCR amplification relied on 60 Vbeta primers (plus 13 Jbeta primers). TCRdb's copy holds only in-frame clones and misses some; the assay was immunoSEQ multiplex PCR. The sample includes around 65,000 clones, approximately 64% of them seen just once. The receptor comes from a man aged 35 to 55 in good health and CMV-seropositive. The rearrangement links TRBV11-3 to TRBJ2-6; 7 nucleotides agree with TRBD2. Sequencing input: PBMCs. The CDR3 loop is CASSGGGSGANVLTF. The CDR3 DNA reads as TGTGCCAGCAGCGGGGGAGGGTCTGGGGCCAACGTCCTGACTTTC.